This entry features one T cell receptor beta chain sequence. These data come from a study of glioma-infiltrating T cells. Using RNA template, CDR3s of TCR alpha and beta were amplified with iRepertoire arm-PCR. TCRdb reanalysed the multiplex PCR reads using MiXCR and keeps one entry per CDR3 protein. Among about 140,000 distinct CDR3 sequences listed, about two fifths were seen once. This CDR3 contains 15 residues. V lost 0 bases and J lost 3, with 14 bases in between. Germline V gene lookup returns CDR1 DFQATT and CDR2 SNEGSKA (reference sequence). Material: glioma tissue, nonneoplastic brain tissue, or PBMCs (not recorded which). This clonotype was sampled from a human donor with low-grade glioma or glioblastoma, undergoing nonglioma brain surgery, or in good health (not recorded which). The chain uses TRBV20-1 and TRBJ1-2; D is ambiguous. CDR3 residues: CSARDPKGMDYGYTF. Written as DNA, the CDR3 is TGCAGTGCTAGAGATCCTAAGGGTATGGACTATGGCTACACCTTC.